This T cell receptor (beta chain) was obtained from a study of T-cell memory formation after mild COVID-19. Broader study findings: Researchers could not confirm that second-wave clones peaking on day 37 targeted SARS-CoV-2.

The germline V gene has CDR1 MGHRA and CDR2 YSYEKL. V lost 0 bases and J 5 bases, leaving 16 bases between the germline ends. This CDR3 region has 17 residues. On this clonotype: Its antigen is undetermined.

TCRdb reprocessed the 5' RACE reads via MiXCR and lists one record per CDR3 protein. The sample comprises under 150,000 distinct CDR3 sequences, about 20% of which are singletons, and about two fifths rests with the top ten. The chain carries TRBV4-1 and TRBJ2-2; TRBD2 might be the D (6 bases). The receptor comes from a man between 18 and 29 years old who had mild COVID-19 (a few samples of this study predate the infection). Cell type and time point are not known. The sequencing input was PBMCs or a T cell subset sorted from them (not recorded which). For the CDR3, the DNA is TGCGCCAGCAGCCAAGATTCTTCGGGGGTGGGAACCGGGGAGCTGTTTTTT. It codes for CASSQDSSGVGTGELFF.